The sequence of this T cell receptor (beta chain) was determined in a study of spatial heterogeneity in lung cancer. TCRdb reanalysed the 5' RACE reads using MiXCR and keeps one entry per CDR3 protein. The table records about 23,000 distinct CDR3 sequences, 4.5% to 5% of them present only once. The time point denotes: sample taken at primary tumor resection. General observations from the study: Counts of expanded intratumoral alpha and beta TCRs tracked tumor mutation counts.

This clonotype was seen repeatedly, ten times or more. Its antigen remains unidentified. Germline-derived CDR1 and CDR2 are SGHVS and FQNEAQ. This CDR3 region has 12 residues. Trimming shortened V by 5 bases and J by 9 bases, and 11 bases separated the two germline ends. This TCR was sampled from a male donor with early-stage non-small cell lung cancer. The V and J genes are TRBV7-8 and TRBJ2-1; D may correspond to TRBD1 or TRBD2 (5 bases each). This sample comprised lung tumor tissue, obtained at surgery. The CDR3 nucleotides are TGTGCCAGCAGCCATCCGAGGGGTGAGCAGTTCTTC. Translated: CASSHPRGEQFF.